The sequence of this T cell receptor beta chain was determined in a study of blood T cell repertoires in COVID-19. Overall study context: The origin of the acute and convalescent COVID-19 samples was the United States, Italy and Spain. The analysed material was cDNA or gDNA that came from T cells, B-cell-depleted T cells, or PBMCs.

Authors' methods: Amplified reference gene primers provided the basis for estimating nucleated cell counts. TCRdb's table, derived via immunoSEQ multiplex PCR, lists solely in-frame clones and lacks some. Clone size and the V and J calls come from that table; the DNA yielded D and trimming. The table lists about 210,000 clones, around 84% of them singletons. Trimming removed 2 bases at V and 0 bases at J, with 7 bases between. The CDR3 sequence is 14 residues long. The germline CDR1 and CDR2 sequences are MNHEY and SVGAGI. Material: peripheral blood. V is TRBV6-5 and J is TRBJ2-5; D is perhaps TRBD1 (5 bases). The origin of this receptor is a woman at least 80 years old with COVID-19, enrolled during active disease. This chain's CDR3 is CASSYDRDQETQYF. The CDR3 DNA reads TGTGCCAGCAGTTACGACAGAGACCAAGAGACCCAGTACTTC.